This TCR beta chain appears in the sequencing data of a study of tumor-infiltrating lymphocytes in primary liver carcinoma. Across the whole study: The study enrolled male and female patients aged 30 to 69 years. Regarding the study as a whole: Paired tumor-adjacent and tumor-blood samples overlapped less than tumor region pairs did.

With a constant-region primer, TCR beta cDNA was made from 450 to 550 ng of total RNA. For TCR beta, libraries were produced by three nested multiplex PCR rounds using slightly modified ARM-PCR. The first two PCR rounds used TRBV1-TRBV30 forward primers with a C-beta reverse primer, roughly 10 cycles each. Using its own MiXCR run on the multiplex PCR reads, TCRdb lists one record per CDR3 protein. The sample lists about 43,000 distinct CDR3 sequences, approximately 73% occurring once. Co-extraction of RNA and DNA was performed on 20-30 mg of unsorted bulk tissue. Germline assignment: CDR1 LNHDA and CDR2 SQIVND (reference sequence). V was trimmed by 6 bases and J by 0 bases, leaving 12 bases between them. The CDR3 sequence is 15 residues long. As for this clonotype: Its antigen is as yet unknown.

The chain recombines TRBV19 with TRBJ2-1; no clear D gene. The sequenced sample was liver tumor tissue from sampling region 2. As for subset: tumor region T2, inferior pole. The TCR originated in a man aged 40-55 years with primary liver carcinoma and hepatitis B virus infection. CDR3 amino acids: CASRDFAYSYNEQFF. The CDR3 DNA reads TGTGCCAGTAGAGACTTCGCCTACTCCTACAATGAGCAGTTCTTC. Full variable domain (missing parts from reference TRBV19 and TRBJ2-1): DGGITQSPKYLFRKEGQNVTLSCEQNLNHDAMYWYRQDPGQGLRLIYYSQIVNDFQKGDIAEGYSVSREKKESFPLTVTSAQKNPTAFYLCASRDFAYSYNEQFFGPGTRLTVL.